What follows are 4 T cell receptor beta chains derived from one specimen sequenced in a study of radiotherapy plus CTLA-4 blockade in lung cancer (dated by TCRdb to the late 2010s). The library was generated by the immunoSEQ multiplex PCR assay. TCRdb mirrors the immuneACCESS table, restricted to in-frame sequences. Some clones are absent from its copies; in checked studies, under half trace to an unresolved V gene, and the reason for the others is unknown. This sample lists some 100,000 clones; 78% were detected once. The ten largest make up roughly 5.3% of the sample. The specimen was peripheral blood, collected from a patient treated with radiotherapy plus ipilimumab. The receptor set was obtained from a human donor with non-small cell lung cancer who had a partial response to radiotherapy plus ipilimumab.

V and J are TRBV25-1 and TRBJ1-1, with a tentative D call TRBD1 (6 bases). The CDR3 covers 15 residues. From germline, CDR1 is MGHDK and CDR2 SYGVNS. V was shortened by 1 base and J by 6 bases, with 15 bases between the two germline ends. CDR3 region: CASSESRWAGAEAFF. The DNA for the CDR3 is TGTGCCAGCAGTGAATCACGGTGGGCAGGGGCTGAAGCTTTCTTT.

DNA of the CDR3: TGTGCCAGCAGCTTCAATGGAAACACCATATATTTT. This translates into CASSFNGNTIYF. This sequence joins TRBV11-1 and TRBJ1-3, with D unresolved. V was trimmed by 3 bases and J by 3 bases, leaving 3 bases between them. From germline, CDR1 is SGHAT and CDR2 FQDESV (reference sequence). The CDR3 totals 12 residues.

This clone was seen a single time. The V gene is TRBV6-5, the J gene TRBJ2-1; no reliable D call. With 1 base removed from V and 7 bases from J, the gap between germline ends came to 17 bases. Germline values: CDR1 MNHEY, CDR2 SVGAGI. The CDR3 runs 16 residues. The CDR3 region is CASSYYQWSGWNEQFF. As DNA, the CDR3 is TGTGCCAGCAGTTACTACCAGTGGAGTGGATGGAATGAGCAGTTCTTC.

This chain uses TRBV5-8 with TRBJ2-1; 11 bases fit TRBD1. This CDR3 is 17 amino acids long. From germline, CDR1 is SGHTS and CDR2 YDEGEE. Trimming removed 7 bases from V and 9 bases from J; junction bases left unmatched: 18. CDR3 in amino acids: CASDPGTGGLMSGEQFF. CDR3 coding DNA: TGTGCCAGCGACCCCGGGACAGGGGGTTTAATGAGCGGTGAGCAGTTCTTC.